The 17 T cell receptor beta chains presented below share a single source sample, sequenced in a study of blood T cell repertoires in COVID-19. TCRdb keeps only in-frame clones here, not all; method: immunoSEQ multiplex PCR. Of some 300,000 clones in the sample, about 90% were seen once. The sequencing input was peripheral blood. These receptors originate from a woman younger than 45 with COVID-19, enrolled during active disease.

V is TRBV7-9 and J is TRBJ2-7, with 7 bases identical to TRBD1. This CDR3 is built from 15 residues. Trimming cost V 1 base and J 3 bases; bases outside gene matches: 6. Per the germline V gene, CDR1 is SEHNR and CDR2 is FQNEAQ (reference sequence). The CDR3 sequence is CASSLGTGGVYEQYF. The CDR3 DNA sequence: TGTGCCAGCAGCTTAGGGACAGGAGGAGTCTACGAGCAGTACTTC. Supplemented by reference TRBV7-9 and TRBJ2-7, the full variable domain reads DTGVSQNPRHKITKRGQNVTFRCDPISEHNRLYWYRQTLGQGPEFLTYFQNEAQLEKSRLLSDRFSAERPKGSFSTLEIQRTEQGDSAMYLCASSLGTGGVYEQYFGPGTRLTVT.

V usage is TRBV4-2 and J usage is TRBJ2-4, with TRBD2 identical over 8 bases. V shed 0 bases and J 8 bases; nucleotides not matched to a gene: 9. Per the germline V gene, CDR1 is LGHNA and CDR2 is YNFKEQ. CDR3 size: 16 residues. The CDR3 is CASSQEIPGGLHIQYF. The CDR3 DNA is TGTGCCAGCAGCCAAGAGATCCCGGGGGGGCTTCACATTCAGTACTTC.

V usage is TRBV30 and J usage is TRBJ1-2; 9 positions agree with TRBD1. With 3 bases clipped from V and 0 bases from J, the junction kept 8 bases outside the gene matches. The CDR3 runs 16 residues. CDR1 and CDR2 (germline): GTSNPN, SVGIG (reference sequence). CDR3 nucleotides: TGTGCCTGGAGCAAACCGGGACAGGGAGCTAACTATGGCTACACCTTC. Its translation is CAWSKPGQGANYGYTF.

The rearrangement joins TRBV19 to TRBJ1-2; a possible D gene is TRBD1 (5 bases). The CDR3 totals 15 residues. Germline values: CDR1 LNHDA, CDR2 SQIVND (reference sequence). The V and J ends lost 8 bases and 2 bases respectively, with 18 bases between them. The CDR3 DNA reads as TGTGCCAGTTTGCCTCGTGGGGGGAACAACTATGGCTACACCTTC. This codes for CASLPRGGNNYGYTF.

This clone appeared a single time. The chain couples TRBV4-1 to TRBJ1-2; 7 bases fit TRBD1. This CDR3 has 15 residues. CDR1 MGHRA and CDR2 YSYEKL come from the germline V gene. After removal of 4 bases from V and 2 bases from J, the junction contained 7 bases not matched to a gene. The CDR3 region is CASSRDEQGNYGYTF. In DNA, the CDR3 is TGCGCCAGCAGCCGAGATGAACAGGGGAACTATGGCTACACCTTC.

The rearrangement links TRBV5-5 to TRBJ1-2, with 10 positions matching TRBD1. J lost 3 bases, V lost 4 bases, and 3 bases had no gene match. Germline V gene sequence: CDR1 SGHKS, CDR2 YYEKEE (reference sequence). The CDR3 sequence is 14 residues long. The chain's CDR3 is CASSLGTGDYGYTF. CDR3 sequence (DNA): TGTGCCAGCAGCCTGGGGACAGGGGACTATGGCTACACCTTC.

V usage is TRBV7-2 and J usage is TRBJ2-2; D is unresolved. V was clipped by 1 base and J by 4 bases, with 7 bases between them. The germline CDR1 and CDR2 sequences are SGHTA and FQGNSA. The CDR3 consists of 14 residues. CDR3 DNA sequence: TGTGCCAGCAGCTTAGTGGGCCCCACCGGGGAGCTGTTTTTT. Protein product: CASSLVGPTGELFF.

The chain is built from TRBV4-1 and TRBJ1-4; 8 nucleotides align to TRBD1. Per the germline V gene, CDR1 is MGHRA and CDR2 is YSYEKL. Trimming took 3 bases from V and 4 from J; bases not matched to a gene: 4. CDR3 length: 15 residues. CDR3 protein: CASSHWTGNNEKLFF. CDR3 DNA: TGCGCCAGCAGCCACTGGACAGGGAATAATGAAAAACTGTTTTTT.

The J gene is TRBJ1-1, the V gene TRBV6-5; D may be TRBD1 (5 bases). The germline V gene has CDR1 MNHEY and CDR2 SVGAGI. The CDR3 covers 12 residues. Trimming shortened V by 8 bases and J by 11 bases, and 18 bases separated the two germline ends. The CDR3 DNA follows: TGTGCCAGCGCCGAACAGGCCGGCTTGGCTTTCTTT. Amino acids: CASAEQAGLAFF.

The chain employs TRBV6-5 and TRBJ2-2; TRBD1 matches at 7 bases. The CDR3 is made up of 15 amino acids. Trimming took 8 bases from V and 3 from J; bases not matched to a gene: 9. The germline V gene has CDR1 MNHEY and CDR2 SVGAGI. Here the CDR3 reads CASLPTGDYTGELFF. As DNA, the CDR3 is TGTGCCAGCCTCCCAACAGGGGATTACACCGGGGAGCTGTTTTTT.

J is TRBJ2-3 and V is TRBV10-3, with D perhaps matching TRBD2 (6 bases). Germline values: CDR1 ENHRY, CDR2 SYGVKD. The length of the CDR3 is 16 residues. With 6 bases removed from V and 4 bases from J, the gap between germline ends came to 20 bases. The CDR3 DNA reads as TGTGCCATCAGGGCACGGACTAACGAGTCATCAGATACGCAGTATTTT. This codes for CAIRARTNESSDTQYF.

This clone was seen a single time. The CDR3 is CASSQGQGPTEAFF. The CDR3 nucleotides are TGCGCCAGCAGCCAGGGACAGGGGCCCACTGAAGCTTTCTTT. J is TRBJ1-1 and V is TRBV4-3; 10 bases are shared with TRBD1. Trimming removed 3 bases from V and 4 bases from J; junction bases left unmatched: 2. The CDR3 extends over 14 amino acids. Germline loops: CDR1 LGHNA, CDR2 YSLEER.

The rearrangement joins TRBV27 to TRBJ2-1, with 10 positions matching TRBD2. V lost 6 bases to trimming and J lost 4 bases; unmatched junction nucleotides: 6. The CDR3 has 15 residues. Germline V lookup: CDR1 MNHEY, CDR2 SMNVEV (reference sequence). CDR3 nucleotide sequence: TGTGCCAGCAGCGCTACTAGCGGGGCTTACAATGAGCAGTTCTTC. Translating gives CASSATSGAYNEQFF.

Notes on this clone: The junction differs from germline at one of its ends, possibly a read error. The gene calls are TRBV7-2 and TRBJ1-5, with D possibly TRBD1 on 5 matching bases. This CDR3 contains 13 residues. Per germline, CDR1 SGHTA and CDR2 FQGNSA. The CDR3, as DNA: TGTGCCAGCAGCTCAGACTTTCGCGGGACGGAGGTTTTT. It specifies CASSSDFRGTEVF.

The J gene is TRBJ2-7, the V gene TRBV12-3 or TRBV12-4; D may be TRBD2 (5 bases). This CDR3 region has 12 residues. The V end was cut by 8 bases, the J end by 3 bases, with 11 bases between. The CDR3 coding sequence is TGTGCCAGCGGGAAAGGAGGCTACGAGCAGTACTTC. Its protein product is CASGKGGYEQYF.

Turning to this clone: Within the sample, other DNA sequences also encode this same CDR3. V is TRBV5-1 and J is TRBJ1-2; 7 nucleotides align to TRBD1. Germline V gene data show CDR1 as SGHRS and CDR2 as YFSETQ. The CDR3 runs to 13 residues. V shed 2 bases, J shed 3 bases, and the junction held 1 base outside the gene matches. CDR3 bases: TGCGCCAGCAGCTTAACAGGGGACTATGGCTACACCTTC. As protein: CASSLTGDYGYTF.

This chain uses TRBV10-3 with TRBJ1-2; 8 bases fit TRBD1. V lost 10 bases, J lost 2 bases, and 3 bases stayed unmatched. Germline CDR1 and CDR2: ENHRY and SYGVKD. The CDR3 totals 12 residues. The CDR3 spells CATRTGNYGYTF. The CDR3 DNA sequence: TGTGCCACCCGGACAGGGAACTATGGCTACACCTTC.